The clone carrying this TCR beta chain came up many times. The antigen is unknown. The sample originates from a study of T cell repertoires in cytomegalovirus infection. Study overall: The public TCR beta signatures pointed to both CMV infection and matching HLA type.

Findings and caveats of the study: Frequencies of public TCR beta families were cumulated, and this identified carriers of CMV plus the relevant HLA. Ex vivo, HLA-C-restricted CMV-specific TCR beta clonotypes prevailed over the rest of the response.

TCRdb used MiXCR to reprocess the reads, holding one entry per CDR3 protein. This sample carries approximately 250,000 distinct CDR3 sequences, 9.1% of them seen once, and the ten largest clones take about 15%. This CDR3 region has 14 residues. CDR1 is SGHVS, CDR2 FQNEAQ, per germline. With 5 bases removed from V and 0 bases from J, the gap between germline ends came to 11 bases. The material sequenced was PBMCs. The TCR sequence derives from a human donor in good health (CMV status not recorded). Some clones in this sample may be carry-over from other donors' samples. The chain is built from TRBV7-8 and TRBJ2-7; D is perhaps TRBD2 (5 bases). This CDR3 reads CASSPVTSSYEQYF. Here the CDR3 DNA reads TGTGCCAGCAGCCCGGTAACTAGCTCCTACGAGCAGTACTTC.